Listed here is a single TCR beta chain. The target antigen is unknown. Based on CD45RO/CCR7/CD25/CD127/CD95/CD27, CD4+ regulatory, stem cell-like memory, naive and central memory cells were sorted. Germline CDR1 reads SQVTM; CDR2 reads ANQGSEA. The CDR3 consists of 17 residues. V lost 5 bases and J 0 bases, leaving 22 bases between the germline ends. This specimen comes from a study of beta chain features in type 1 diabetes. Study-wide points: All four CD4+ subsets of Type 1 diabetes patients contained TCRB CDR3s that were moderately but significantly shorter. Within the patient group, naive, central memory and Treg TCRB repertoires appeared more similar to each other than within healthy donors.

TCRB transcripts that were expressed got sequenced, as all of the isolated RNA had been reverse transcribed. Clones were sequenced by immunoSEQ multiplex PCR, and TCRdb holds only the in-frame ones, with some missing. The sample has around 500,000 clones, roughly 11% seen once. This clonotype was obtained from a woman aged 18-30 years in good health. What was sequenced was naive CD4+ T cells from blood. V is TRBV29-1 and J is TRBJ1-1; a possible D gene is TRBD1 (5 bases). The CDR3 DNA is TGCAGCGTTCCTTCGAGGAGGGCCGGGGGTTTGAACACTGAAGCTTTCTTT. Translated: CSVPSRRAGGLNTEAFF. The whole variable domain, filled in from reference TRBV29-1 and TRBJ1-1, reads SAVISQKPSRDICQRGTSLTIQCQVDSQVTMMFWYRQQPGQSLTLIATANQGSEATYESGFVIDKFPISRPNLTFSTLTVSNMSPEDSSIYLCSVPSRRAGGLNTEAFFGQGTRLTVV.